This T cell receptor (beta chain) came from a study of shared clonotypes between healthy human individuals. Whole-study context: Each donor's CD8 memory used one plate, CD8 naive two, each CD4 subset three.

The method was immunoSEQ multiplex PCR; TCRdb's version includes in-frame clones alone and lacks a portion of them. The sample has about 1.9 million clones; around 93% are singletons. V shed 5 bases and J shed 4 bases, with 6 bases lying between them. The CDR3 consists of 11 residues. CDR1 is MDHEN, CDR2 SYDVKM, per germline. Naive CD8 cells, CD45RO-negative and positively selected for CCR7, excluded terminally differentiated effector memory CD45RA+ cells. Concerning this clone: Distinct nucleotide sequences in the sample also encode this CDR3.

The sequencing sample was made of naive CD8+ T cells from PBMCs. The clonotype originates from a man in his late teens or twenties in good health. Some clones in this sample may be carry-over from other donors' samples. The gene calls are TRBV28 and TRBJ2-7, with D possibly TRBD2 on 5 matching bases. CDR3 protein: CASSPGYEQYF. For the CDR3, the DNA is TGTGCCAGCAGTCCGGGGTACGAGCAGTACTTC.